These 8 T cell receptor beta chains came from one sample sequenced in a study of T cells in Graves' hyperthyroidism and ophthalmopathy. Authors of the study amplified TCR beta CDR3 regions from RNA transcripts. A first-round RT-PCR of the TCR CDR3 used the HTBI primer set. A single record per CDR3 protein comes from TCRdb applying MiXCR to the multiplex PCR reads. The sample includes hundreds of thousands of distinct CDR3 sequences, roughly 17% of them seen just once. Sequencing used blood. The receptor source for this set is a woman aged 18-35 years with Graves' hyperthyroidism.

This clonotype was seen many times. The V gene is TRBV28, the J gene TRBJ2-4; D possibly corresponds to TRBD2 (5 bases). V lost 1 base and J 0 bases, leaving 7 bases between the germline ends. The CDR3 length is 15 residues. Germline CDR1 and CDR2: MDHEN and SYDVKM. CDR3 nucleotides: TGTGCCAGCAGTTTATCCGGACTAGCCAAAAACATTCAGTACTTC. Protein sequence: CASSLSGLAKNIQYF.

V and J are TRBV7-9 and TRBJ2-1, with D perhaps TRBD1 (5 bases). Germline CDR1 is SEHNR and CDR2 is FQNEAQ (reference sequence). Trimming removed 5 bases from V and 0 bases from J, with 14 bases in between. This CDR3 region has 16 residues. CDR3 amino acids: CASSLIRGSSYNEQFF. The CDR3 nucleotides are TGTGCCAGCAGCCTCATAAGGGGAAGCTCCTACAATGAGCAGTTCTTC.

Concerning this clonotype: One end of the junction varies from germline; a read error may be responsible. CDR3 bases: TGTGCCAGCAGCCAAGAGGCTGAACGGACCTACGAGCAGTACTTC. Protein sequence: CASSQEAERTYEQYF. This chain connects TRBV4-1 to TRBJ2-7; D uncertain. Looked up from germline, CDR1 is MGHRA and CDR2 is YSYEKL. This CDR3 comprises 15 residues.

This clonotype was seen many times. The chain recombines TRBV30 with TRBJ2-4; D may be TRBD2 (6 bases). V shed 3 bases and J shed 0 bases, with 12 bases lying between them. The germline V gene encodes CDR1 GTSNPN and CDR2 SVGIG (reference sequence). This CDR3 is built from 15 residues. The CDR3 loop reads CAWREGTLAKNIQYF. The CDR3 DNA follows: TGTGCCTGGAGGGAGGGGACCCTAGCCAAAAACATTCAGTACTTC. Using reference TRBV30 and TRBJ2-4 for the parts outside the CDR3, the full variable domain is SQTIHQWPATLVQPVGSPLSLECTVEGTSNPNLYWYRQAAGRGLQLLFYSVGIGQISSEVPQNLSASRPQDRQFILSSKKLLLSDSGFYLCAWREGTLAKNIQYFGAGTRLSVL.

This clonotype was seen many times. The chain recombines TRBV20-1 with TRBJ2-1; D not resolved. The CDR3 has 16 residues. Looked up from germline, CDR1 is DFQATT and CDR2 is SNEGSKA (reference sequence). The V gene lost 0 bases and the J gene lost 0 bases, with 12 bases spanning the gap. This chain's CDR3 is CSARDRTARSYNEQFF. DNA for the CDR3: TGCAGTGCTAGAGATCGTACAGCTCGCTCCTACAATGAGCAGTTCTTC.

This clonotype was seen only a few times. The CDR3: CAWSGRGEKLFF. CDR3 coding DNA: TGTGCCTGGAGCGGGAGGGGCGAAAAACTGTTTTTT. This chain links TRBV30 with TRBJ1-4; possible D gene TRBD1, 5 bases. Trimming took off 3 bases at V and 8 bases at J, with 10 bases between the two ends. The CDR3 has 12 residues. Germline V gene sequence: CDR1 GTSNPN, CDR2 SVGIG (reference sequence). The full variable domain, rest sourced from reference TRBV30 and TRBJ1-4, is SQTIHQWPATLVQPVGSPLSLECTVEGTSNPNLYWYRQAAGRGLQLLFYSVGIGQISSEVPQNLSASRPQDRQFILSSKKLLLSDSGFYLCAWSGRGEKLFFGSGTQLSVL.

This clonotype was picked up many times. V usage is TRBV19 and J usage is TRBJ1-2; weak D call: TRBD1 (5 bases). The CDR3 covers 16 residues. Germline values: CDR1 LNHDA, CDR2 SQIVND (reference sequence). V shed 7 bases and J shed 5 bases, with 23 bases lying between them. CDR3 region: CASTQHRDANSYGYTF. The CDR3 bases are TGTGCCAGTACCCAACATCGGGACGCCAACTCATATGGCTACACCTTC.

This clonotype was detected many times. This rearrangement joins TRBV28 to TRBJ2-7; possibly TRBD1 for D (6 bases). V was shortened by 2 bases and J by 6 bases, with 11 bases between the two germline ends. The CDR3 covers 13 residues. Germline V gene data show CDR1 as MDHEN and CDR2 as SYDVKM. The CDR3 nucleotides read TGTGCCAGCAGTTTACCGGACAGCCCCGAGCAGTACTTC. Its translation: CASSLPDSPEQYF.